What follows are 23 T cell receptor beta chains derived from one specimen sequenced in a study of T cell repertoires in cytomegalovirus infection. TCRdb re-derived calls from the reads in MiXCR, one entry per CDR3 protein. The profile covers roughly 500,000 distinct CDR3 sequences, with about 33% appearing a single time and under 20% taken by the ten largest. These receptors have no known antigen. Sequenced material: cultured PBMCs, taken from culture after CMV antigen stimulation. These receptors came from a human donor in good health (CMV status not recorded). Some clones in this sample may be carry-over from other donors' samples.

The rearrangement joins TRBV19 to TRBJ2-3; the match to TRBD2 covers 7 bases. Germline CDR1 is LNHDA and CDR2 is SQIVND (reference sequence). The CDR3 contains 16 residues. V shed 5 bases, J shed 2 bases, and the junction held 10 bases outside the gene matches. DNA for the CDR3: TGTGCCAGTAGTGAGTGGAACGGACTAGTCACAGATACGCAGTATTTT. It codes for CASSEWNGLVTDTQYF.

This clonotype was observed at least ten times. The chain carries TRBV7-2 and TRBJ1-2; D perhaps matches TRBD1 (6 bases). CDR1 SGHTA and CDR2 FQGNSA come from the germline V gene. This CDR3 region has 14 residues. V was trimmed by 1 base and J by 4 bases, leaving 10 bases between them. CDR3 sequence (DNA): TGTGCCAGCAGCTTAGTTCAGGGGACCTATGGCTACACCTTC. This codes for CASSLVQGTYGYTF. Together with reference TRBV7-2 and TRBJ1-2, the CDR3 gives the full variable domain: GAGVSQSPSNKVTEKGKDVELRCDPISGHTALYWYRQSLGQGLEFLIYFQGNSAPDKSGLPSDRFSAERTGGSVSTLTIQRTQQEDSAVYLCASSLVQGTYGYTFGSGTRLTVV.

CDR3 nucleotide sequence: TGCAGTGCTACCGGGACTAGCGGGAGGGCGAATGAGCAGTTCTTC. Translating gives CSATGTSGRANEQFF. The chain recombines TRBV20-1 with TRBJ2-1, with 16 nucleotides matching TRBD2. The germline CDR1 and CDR2 sequences are DFQATT and SNEGSKA (reference sequence). The CDR3 covers 15 residues. V lost 4 bases to trimming and J lost 7 bases; unmatched junction nucleotides: 4.

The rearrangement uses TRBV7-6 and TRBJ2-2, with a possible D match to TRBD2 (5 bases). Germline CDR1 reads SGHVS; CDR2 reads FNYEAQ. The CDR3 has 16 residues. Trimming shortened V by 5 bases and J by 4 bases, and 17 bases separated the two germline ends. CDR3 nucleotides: TGTGCCAGCAGCCACCGACGGCTAGCCGGCACCGGGGAGCTGTTTTTT. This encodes CASSHRRLAGTGELFF. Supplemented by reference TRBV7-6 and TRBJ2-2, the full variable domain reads GAGVSQSPRYKVTKRGQDVALRCDPISGHVSLYWYRQALGQGPEFLTYFNYEAQQDKSGLPNDRFSAERPEGSISTLTIQRTEQRDSAMYRCASSHRRLAGTGELFFGEGSRLTVL.

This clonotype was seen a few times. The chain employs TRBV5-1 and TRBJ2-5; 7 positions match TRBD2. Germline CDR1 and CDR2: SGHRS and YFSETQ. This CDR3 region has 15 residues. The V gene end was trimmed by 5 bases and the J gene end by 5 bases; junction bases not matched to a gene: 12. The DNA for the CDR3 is TGCGCCAGCAGATCCGGGACTACCGCAGGGGAGACCCAGTACTTC. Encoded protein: CASRSGTTAGETQYF.

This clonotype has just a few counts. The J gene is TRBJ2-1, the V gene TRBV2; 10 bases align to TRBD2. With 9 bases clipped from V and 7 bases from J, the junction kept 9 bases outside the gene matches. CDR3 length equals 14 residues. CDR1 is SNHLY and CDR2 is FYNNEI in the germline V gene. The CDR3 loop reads CAREGPSGRNEQFF. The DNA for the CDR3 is TGTGCCAGGGAAGGGCCTAGCGGGAGAAATGAGCAGTTCTTC.

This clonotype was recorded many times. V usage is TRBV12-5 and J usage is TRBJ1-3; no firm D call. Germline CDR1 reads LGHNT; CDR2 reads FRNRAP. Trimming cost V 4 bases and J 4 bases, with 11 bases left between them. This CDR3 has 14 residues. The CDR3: CASGSGVIGNTIYF. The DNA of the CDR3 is TGTGCTAGTGGTTCCGGAGTTATCGGAAACACCATATATTTT.

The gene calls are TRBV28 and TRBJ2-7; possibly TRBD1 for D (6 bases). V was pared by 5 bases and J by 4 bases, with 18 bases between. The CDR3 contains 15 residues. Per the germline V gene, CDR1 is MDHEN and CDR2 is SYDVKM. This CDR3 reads CASSLWGQGTYEQYF. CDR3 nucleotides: TGTGCCAGCAGTCTCTGGGGGCAGGGAACATACGAGCAGTACTTC.

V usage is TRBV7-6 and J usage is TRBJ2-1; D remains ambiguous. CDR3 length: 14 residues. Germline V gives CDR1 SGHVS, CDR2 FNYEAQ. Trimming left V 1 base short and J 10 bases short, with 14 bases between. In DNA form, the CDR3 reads TGTGCCAGCAGCTTAGGGGTTAGGTTTATGGAGCAGTTCTTC. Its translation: CASSLGVRFMEQFF.

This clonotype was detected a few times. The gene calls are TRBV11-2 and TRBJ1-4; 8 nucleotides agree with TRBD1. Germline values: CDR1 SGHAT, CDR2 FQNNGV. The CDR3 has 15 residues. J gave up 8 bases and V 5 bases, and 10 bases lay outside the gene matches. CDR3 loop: CASSPGERTGEKLFF. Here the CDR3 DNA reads TGTGCCAGCAGCCCCGGTGAGCGGACAGGGGAAAAACTGTTTTTT. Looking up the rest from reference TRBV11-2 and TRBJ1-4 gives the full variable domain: EAGVAQSPRYKIIEKRQSVAFWCNPISGHATLYWYQQILGQGPKLLIQFQNNGVVDDSQLPKDRFSAERLKGVDSTLKIQPAKLEDSAVYLCASSPGERTGEKLFFGSGTQLSVL.

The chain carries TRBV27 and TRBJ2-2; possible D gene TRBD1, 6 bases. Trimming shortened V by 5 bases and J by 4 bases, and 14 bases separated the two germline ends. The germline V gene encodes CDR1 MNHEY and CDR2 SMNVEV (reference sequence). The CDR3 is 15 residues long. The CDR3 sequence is CASSPQGIGTGELFF. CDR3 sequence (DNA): TGTGCCAGCAGTCCACAGGGTATAGGCACCGGGGAGCTGTTTTTT.

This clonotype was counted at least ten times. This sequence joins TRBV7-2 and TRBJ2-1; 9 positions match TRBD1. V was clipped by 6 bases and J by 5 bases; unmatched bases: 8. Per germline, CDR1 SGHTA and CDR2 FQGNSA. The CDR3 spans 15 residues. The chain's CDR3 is CASSPDRGINNEQFF. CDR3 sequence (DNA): TGTGCCAGCAGTCCAGACAGGGGGATAAACAATGAGCAGTTCTTC.

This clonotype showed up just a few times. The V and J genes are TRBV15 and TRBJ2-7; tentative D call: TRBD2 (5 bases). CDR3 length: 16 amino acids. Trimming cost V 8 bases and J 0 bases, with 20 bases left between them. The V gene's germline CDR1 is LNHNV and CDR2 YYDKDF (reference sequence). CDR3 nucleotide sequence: TGTGCCACCCAACAGTTCCGAGCGGATCTCTCCTACGAGCAGTACGTC. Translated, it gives CATQQFRADLSYEQYV.

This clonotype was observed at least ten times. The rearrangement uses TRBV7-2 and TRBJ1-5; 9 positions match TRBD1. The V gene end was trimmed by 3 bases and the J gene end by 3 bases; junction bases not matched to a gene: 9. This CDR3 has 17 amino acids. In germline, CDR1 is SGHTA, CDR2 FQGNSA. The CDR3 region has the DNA TGTGCCAGCAGCTTTCCGCCGGGACAGGGAACCAATCAGCCCCAGCATTTT. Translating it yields CASSFPPGQGTNQPQHF.

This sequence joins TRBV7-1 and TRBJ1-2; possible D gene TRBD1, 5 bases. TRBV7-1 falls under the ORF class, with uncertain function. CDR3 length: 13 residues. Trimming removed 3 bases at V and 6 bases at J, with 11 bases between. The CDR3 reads CASSSGRLDGYTF. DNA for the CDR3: TGTGCCAGCAGCTCGGGACGGTTAGATGGCTACACCTTC.

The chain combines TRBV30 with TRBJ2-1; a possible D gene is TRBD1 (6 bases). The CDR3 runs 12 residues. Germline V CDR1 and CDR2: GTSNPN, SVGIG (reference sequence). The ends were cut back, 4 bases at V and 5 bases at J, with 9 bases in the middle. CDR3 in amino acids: CAWTNRDNEQFF. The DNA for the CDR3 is TGTGCCTGGACCAACAGGGACAATGAGCAGTTCTTC.

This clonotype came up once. DNA of the CDR3: TGTGCCAGTAGTATAACGGGGGGCCAGGGAGAGACCCAGTACTTC. It yields the protein CASSITGGQGETQYF. The J gene is TRBJ2-5, the V gene TRBV19, with D possibly being TRBD2 (7 bases). The CDR3 runs to 15 residues. Trimming removed 2 bases from V and 4 bases from J, with 14 bases in between. Germline-derived CDR1 and CDR2 are LNHDA and SQIVND (reference sequence).

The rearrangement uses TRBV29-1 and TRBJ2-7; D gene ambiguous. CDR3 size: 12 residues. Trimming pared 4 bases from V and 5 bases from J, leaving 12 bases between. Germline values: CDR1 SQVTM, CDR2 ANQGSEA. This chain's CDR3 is CSVGEGSHEQYF. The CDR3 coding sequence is TGCAGCGTTGGCGAAGGGTCCCACGAGCAGTACTTC.

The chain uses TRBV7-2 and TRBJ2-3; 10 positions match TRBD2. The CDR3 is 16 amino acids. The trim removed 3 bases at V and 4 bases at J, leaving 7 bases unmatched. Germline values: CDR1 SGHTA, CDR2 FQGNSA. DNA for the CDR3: TGTGCCAGCAGCTTTCTAGCGGGAGCGACTCCAGATACGCAGTATTTT. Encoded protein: CASSFLAGATPDTQYF.

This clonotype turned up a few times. For the CDR3, the DNA is TGTGCCAGCAGCCCAGGGACAGGGGGGGCCTACGAGCAGTACGTC. Translation gives CASSPGTGGAYEQYV. The rearrangement joins TRBV7-8 to TRBJ2-7, with 11 bases aligning to TRBD1. The junction had 5 bases not matched to a gene; V was cut back by 5 bases and J by 2 bases. Germline loops: CDR1 SGHVS, CDR2 FQNEAQ. The CDR3 consists of 15 residues.

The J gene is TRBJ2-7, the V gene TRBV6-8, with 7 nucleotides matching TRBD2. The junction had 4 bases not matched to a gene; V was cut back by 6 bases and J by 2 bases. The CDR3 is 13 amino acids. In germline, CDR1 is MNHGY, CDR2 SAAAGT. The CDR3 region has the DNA TGTGCCAGCAGAGAGCGGGGCCCCTACGAGCAGTACTTC. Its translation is CASRERGPYEQYF.

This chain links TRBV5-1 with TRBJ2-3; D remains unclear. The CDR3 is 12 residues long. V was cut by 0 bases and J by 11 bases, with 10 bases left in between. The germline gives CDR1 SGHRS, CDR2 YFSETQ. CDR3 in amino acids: CASSLDYTVQYF. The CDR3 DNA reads TGCGCCAGCAGCTTGGACTATACAGTGCAGTATTTT. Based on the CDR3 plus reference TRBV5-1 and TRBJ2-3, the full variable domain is KAGVTQTPRYLIKTRGQQVTLSCSPISGHRSVSWYQQTPGQGLQFLFEYFSETQRNKGNFPGRFSGRQFSNSRSEMNVSTLELGDSALYLCASSLDYTVQYFGPGTRLTVL.

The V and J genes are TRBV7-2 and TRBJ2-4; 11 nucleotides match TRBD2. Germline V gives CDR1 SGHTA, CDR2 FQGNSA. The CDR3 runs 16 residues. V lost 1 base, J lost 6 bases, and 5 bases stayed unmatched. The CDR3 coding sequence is TGTGCCAGCAGCTTAGAATTAGCGGGAGGGAGAAACATTCAGTACTTC. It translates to CASSLELAGGRNIQYF.